Included here is one T cell receptor beta chain sequence, with context. The sample is drawn from a study of shared clonotypes between healthy human individuals. Across the whole study: Each donor contributed plates that comprised three CD4 naive, three CD4 memory, two CD8 naive and one CD8 memory.

V was clipped by 1 base and J by 11 bases, with 9 bases between them. The CDR3 totals 12 residues. Germline CDR1 and CDR2: SGHVS and FNYEAQ. Sorted-subset replicate PCRs used approximately 180 ng of genomic DNA. This amount corresponded to 33,000 or so T cell genomes. Clones were read by immunoSEQ multiplex PCR, and TCRdb kept only the in-frame ones, dropping some. The table records 2.5 million or so clones, 85% to 95% of them present only once. The V call is TRBV7-6, the J call TRBJ2-1, with D possibly matching TRBD2 (5 bases). The receptor was derived from a man younger than 35 in good health. Sequenced input: naive CD4+ T cells sorted from blood. Subset: CD45RA+ positively selected. In DNA form, the CDR3 reads TGTGCCAGCAGCTTAGGCACGGGGAAGCAGTTCTTC. This codes for CASSLGTGKQFF. The full variable domain, in which reference TRBV7-6 and TRBJ2-1 provide the parts outside the CDR3, is GAGVSQSPRYKVTKRGQDVALRCDPISGHVSLYWYRQALGQGPEFLTYFNYEAQQDKSGLPNDRFSAERPEGSISTLTIQRTEQRDSAMYRCASSLGTGKQFFGPGTRLTVL.